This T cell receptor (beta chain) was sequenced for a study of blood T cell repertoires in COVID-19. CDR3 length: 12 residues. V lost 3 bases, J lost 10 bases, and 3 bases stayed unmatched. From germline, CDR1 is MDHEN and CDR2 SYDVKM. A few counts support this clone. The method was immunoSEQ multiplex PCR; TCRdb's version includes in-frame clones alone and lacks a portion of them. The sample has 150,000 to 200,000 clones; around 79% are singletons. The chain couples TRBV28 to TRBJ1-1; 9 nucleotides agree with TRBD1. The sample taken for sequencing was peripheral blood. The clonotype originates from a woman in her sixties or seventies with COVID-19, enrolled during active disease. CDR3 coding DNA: TGTGCCAGCAGTTTCGGGACAGGGAGAGCTTTCTTT. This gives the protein CASSFGTGRAFF. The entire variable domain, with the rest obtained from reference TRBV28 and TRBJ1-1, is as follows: DVKVTQSSRYLVKRTGEKVFLECVQDMDHENMFWYRQDPGLGLRLIYFSYDVKMKEKGDIPEGYSVSREKKERFSLILESASTNQTSMYLCASSFGTGRAFFGQGTRLTVV.